The rows below give T cell receptor beta chains drawn from one sample of a study of PD-L1 blockade in urothelial cancer. The method was immunoSEQ multiplex PCR; TCRdb's version includes in-frame clones alone and lacks a portion of them. The data contain 90,000 or so clones, roughly nine tenths of them seen just once; the ten biggest clones take up over 0.95%. The source was PBMCs, collected around atezolizumab (anti-PD-L1) treatment. The receptors shown here come from a woman of 80 years or more with urothelial cancer. Both conserved end residues are part of each CDR3. Only part of the rows carry a size: once, few, many, or a class if the clone is expanded.

J: TRBJ2-1
V: TRBV6-1
size: NA
CDR3: CASSEDRRASGTNEQFF

J: TRBJ1-2
V: TRBV6-6
size: NA
CDR3: CASSLGEVNYGYTF

J: TRBJ2-7
V: TRBV28
size: NA
CDR3: CASSDRGYEQYF

J: TRBJ2-7
V: TRBV2
size: NA
CDR3: CASRDRLSSYEQYF

J: TRBJ2-7
V: TRBV30
size: NA
CDR3: CAWTGTLYEQYF

J: TRBJ2-7
V: TRBV7-2
size: NA
CDR3: CASSFRDRGTEQYF

J: TRBJ2-6
V: TRBV10-3
size: NA
CDR3: CAISETGRTNVLTF

J: TRBJ2-2
V: TRBV5-5
size: few
CDR3: CASSLSGDLNTGELFF

J: TRBJ2-5
V: TRBV2
size: few
CDR3: CASGERAQETQYF

J: TRBJ2-7
V: TRBV11-2
size: NA
CDR3: CASSLVMASLEQYF

J: TRBJ2-3
V: TRBV7-3
size: NA
CDR3: CASSSYYRTSGYTDTQYF

J: TRBJ1-1
V: TRBV28
size: once
CDR3: CASSLIEGTGQAFF

J: TRBJ1-1
V: TRBV5-1
size: NA
CDR3: CASSLEGQSNAEAFF

J: TRBJ1-2
V: TRBV6-1
size: NA
CDR3: CASSVLGDGYTF

J: TRBJ2-5
V: TRBV5-4
size: NA
CDR3: CASSSGLARNRETQYF

J: TRBJ2-5
V: TRBV5-1
size: NA
CDR3: CASSVEGGPLKTQYF

J: TRBJ1-4
V: TRBV30
size: few
CDR3: CAWCRGVGEKLFF

J: TRBJ2-5
V: TRBV25-1
size: NA
CDR3: CASSPPRGPRQETQYF

J: TRBJ1-4
V: TRBV27
size: NA
CDR3: CASSTVTGSRATNEKLFF

J: TRBJ1-1
V: TRBV13
size: NA
CDR3: CASSLAGGEAFF

J: TRBJ2-3
V: TRBV25-1
size: NA
CDR3: CASSATGGGGDTQYF

J: TRBJ1-2
V: TRBV9
size: NA
CDR3: CASSVGQSNNYGYTF

J: TRBJ2-2
V: TRBV4-2
size: NA
CDR3: CASSQDGASGKFPGELFF

J: TRBJ2-1
V: TRBV6-1
size: NA
CDR3: CASRVRTSGIDEQFF